A selection of T cell receptor beta chains follows, all from one sample in a study of blood T cell repertoires in COVID-19. Data came from immunoSEQ multiplex PCR; TCRdb stores just in-frame clones and leaves some out. The sample lists around 150,000 clones, roughly 87% occurring once. The specimen was peripheral blood. The receptors derive from a woman in her fifties or sixties with active or convalescent COVID-19. Each CDR3 is given with its conserved first and last residue. The order of the fields is CDR3 length, D gene, clone size, J gene, V gene, CDR3 protein, CDR3 DNA. D genes are given only for firm matches. Clone size is not always given. Where it is, it says once, few, many or a class for expanded clones.

length: 11
D: .
size: .
J: TRBJ1-6
V: TRBV19
CDR3: CASLEGKTLHF
DNA: TGTGCCAGCCTAGAGGGAAAAACCCTCCACTTT

length: 14
D: TRBD1
size: .
J: TRBJ1-4
V: TRBV19
CDR3: CASSRDRVYEKLFF
DNA: TGTGCCAGTTCTCGTGACAGGGTCTACGAAAAACTGTTTTTT

length: 14
D: TRBD1
size: .
J: TRBJ1-6
V: TRBV28
CDR3: CASSRDRGKSPLHF
DNA: TGTGCCAGCAGTCGTGACAGGGGGAAGTCACCCCTCCACTTT

length: 13
D: .
size: few
J: TRBJ1-1
V: TRBV29-1
CDR3: CSVEIQDAGEAFF
DNA: TGCAGCGTGGAAATACAGGACGCAGGTGAAGCTTTCTTT

length: 9
D: .
size: .
J: TRBJ1-3
V: TRBV19
CDR3: CASSIGQEF
DNA: TGTGCCAGTAGTATAGGACAGGAGTTT

length: 16
D: .
size: few
J: TRBJ1-1
V: TRBV7-2
CDR3: CASSLEGGRTNTEAFF
DNA: TGTGCCAGCAGCTTAGAAGGCGGGCGGACGAACACTGAAGCTTTCTTT

length: 13
D: .
size: .
J: TRBJ1-2
V: TRBV10-1
CDR3: CASSENRNYGYTF
DNA: TGCGCCAGCAGTGAAAACAGGAACTATGGCTACACCTTC

length: 15
D: .
size: .
J: TRBJ1-1
V: TRBV7-2
CDR3: CASSLDSGRYTEAFF
DNA: TGTGCCAGCAGCTTAGATAGCGGCAGATACACTGAAGCTTTCTTT

length: 14
D: TRBD1
size: .
J: TRBJ2-7
V: TRBV10-3
CDR3: CAISQGQGDYEQYF
DNA: TGTGCCATCAGTCAGGGACAGGGGGATTACGAGCAGTACTTC

length: 12
D: .
size: .
J: TRBJ1-2
V: TRBV28
CDR3: CASSSIGDGYTF
DNA: TGTGCCAGCAGCAGTATAGGGGATGGCTACACCTTC

length: 16
D: .
size: .
J: TRBJ1-4
V: TRBV7-2
CDR3: CASSLNRASTNEKLFF
DNA: TGTGCCAGCAGCTTAAACAGGGCCTCAACTAATGAAAAACTGTTTTTT

length: 14
D: TRBD1
size: .
J: TRBJ1-1
V: TRBV18
CDR3: CASSPGGGETEAFF
DNA: TGTGCCAGCTCACCAGGAGGGGGCGAGACTGAAGCTTTCTTT

length: 12
D: TRBD2
size: .
J: TRBJ2-5
V: TRBV19
CDR3: CATSSGGETQYF
DNA: TGTGCCACATCTAGCGGGGGAGAGACCCAGTACTTC

length: 14
D: .
size: .
J: TRBJ2-7
V: TRBV13
CDR3: CASSLGALSYEQYF
DNA: TGTGCCAGCAGCCTAGGGGCTCTCTCCTACGAGCAGTACTTC

length: 13
D: .
size: .
J: TRBJ1-6
V: TRBV6-5
CDR3: CASMPREASPLHF
DNA: TGTGCCAGCATGCCCAGGGAAGCTTCACCCCTCCACTTT

length: 13
D: .
size: .
J: TRBJ1-1
V: TRBV12-3/TRBV12-4
CDR3: CANAGFTNTEAFF
DNA: TGTGCCAACGCAGGTTTTACGAACACTGAAGCTTTCTTT

length: 16
D: .
size: .
J: TRBJ1-4
V: TRBV10-2
CDR3: CASSESTGGRAEKLFF
DNA: TGCGCCAGCAGTGAGTCGACCGGAGGTCGTGCTGAAAAACTGTTTTTT

length: 14
D: TRBD1
size: .
J: TRBJ2-1
V: TRBV11-2
CDR3: CASSFQGALSEQFF
DNA: TGTGCCAGCAGCTTTCAGGGGGCGCTGAGTGAGCAGTTCTTC

length: 15
D: .
size: .
J: TRBJ2-1
V: TRBV7-9
CDR3: CASSPRTSPYNEQFF
DNA: TGTGCCAGCAGCCCAAGGACATCACCCTACAATGAGCAGTTCTTC

length: 15
D: TRBD1
size: once
J: TRBJ2-7
V: TRBV7-2
CDR3: CASSFSGQGSYEQYF
DNA: TGTGCCAGCAGCTTCTCGGGACAGGGGAGCTACGAGCAGTACTTC

length: 14
D: .
size: .
J: TRBJ1-1
V: TRBV19
CDR3: CASSAGAGNTEAFF
DNA: TGTGCCAGTAGTGCGGGGGCGGGGAACACTGAAGCTTTCTTT

length: 16
D: .
size: .
J: TRBJ1-3
V: TRBV6-7
CDR3: CASRDNRGGSGNTIYF
DNA: TGTGCCAGCAGAGATAACCGAGGGGGTTCTGGAAACACCATATATTTT

length: 16
D: TRBD2
size: once
J: TRBJ2-7
V: TRBV13
CDR3: CASSPILAGGPYEQYF
DNA: TGTGCCAGCAGCCCCATTCTAGCGGGGGGGCCCTACGAGCAGTACTTC

length: 14
D: .
size: medium-sized
J: TRBJ2-7
V: TRBV6-2/TRBV6-3
CDR3: CASSYWRGAYEQYF
DNA: TGTGCCAGCAGTTACTGGCGGGGAGCCTACGAGCAGTACTTC

length: 14
D: TRBD2
size: .
J: TRBJ2-1
V: TRBV2
CDR3: CASRGLAGYNEQFF
DNA: TGTGCCAGCAGGGGGCTAGCGGGGTACAATGAGCAGTTCTTC

length: 15
D: TRBD1
size: .
J: TRBJ1-4
V: TRBV25-1
CDR3: CASSEGQRIGEKLFF
DNA: TGTGCCAGCAGTGAGGGACAGAGGATAGGGGAAAAACTGTTTTTT

length: 12
D: .
size: .
J: TRBJ1-1
V: TRBV6-1
CDR3: CASSLRGTEAFF
DNA: TGTGCCAGCAGTCTGAGGGGGACTGAAGCTTTCTTT

length: 15
D: .
size: .
J: TRBJ1-5
V: TRBV27
CDR3: CASSFRQGRNQPQHF
DNA: TGTGCCAGCAGTTTCAGGCAGGGGCGGAATCAGCCCCAGCATTTT

length: 13
D: .
size: .
J: TRBJ2-5
V: TRBV19
CDR3: CASTPGRQETQYF
DNA: TGTGCCAGTACGCCGGGGAGACAAGAGACCCAGTACTTC

length: 18
D: TRBD2
size: .
J: TRBJ2-3
V: TRBV27
CDR3: CASSLSSGGYTSTDTQYF
DNA: TGTGCCAGCAGTTTATCCAGCGGGGGGTACACCAGCACAGATACGCAGTATTTT

length: 15
D: TRBD2
size: .
J: TRBJ2-1
V: TRBV3-1/TRBV3-2
CDR3: CASSSGTSLYNEQFF
DNA: TGTGCCAGCAGCTCCGGGACTAGCTTATACAATGAGCAGTTCTTC

length: 17
D: TRBD1
size: .
J: TRBJ1-2
V: TRBV7-2
CDR3: CASSLDLDRGTPGGYTF
DNA: TGTGCCAGCAGCTTAGATCTGGACAGGGGAACCCCAGGAGGCTACACCTTC

length: 18
D: TRBD1
size: .
J: TRBJ1-6
V: TRBV4-3
CDR3: CASSRTLGQGARDSPLHF
DNA: TGCGCCAGCAGCCGCACTTTAGGACAGGGGGCCCGGGATTCACCCCTCCACTTT

length: 14
D: .
size: .
J: TRBJ1-1
V: TRBV6-5
CDR3: CASSYYLGDTEAFF
DNA: TGTGCCAGCAGTTATTATCTGGGCGACACTGAAGCTTTCTTT

length: 17
D: .
size: .
J: TRBJ1-4
V: TRBV27
CDR3: CASSSQGPASANEKLFF
DNA: TGTGCCAGCAGTTCACAAGGCCCGGCCAGCGCTAATGAAAAACTGTTTTTT

length: 14
D: TRBD2
size: .
J: TRBJ2-3
V: TRBV30
CDR3: CAWSVLRGTDTQYF
DNA: TGTGCCTGGAGTGTACTGCGGGGGACAGATACGCAGTATTTT

length: 17
D: TRBD1
size: .
J: TRBJ2-3
V: TRBV5-1
CDR3: CASSLAPGQGITDTQYF
DNA: TGCGCCAGCAGCTTGGCCCCGGGACAGGGAATCACAGATACGCAGTATTTT

length: 15
D: .
size: few
J: TRBJ1-2
V: TRBV27
CDR3: CASSLSWGLDYGYTF
DNA: TGTGCCAGCAGTTTATCGTGGGGGCTAGACTATGGCTACACCTTC

length: 12
D: TRBD1
size: .
J: TRBJ1-2
V: TRBV3-1/TRBV3-2
CDR3: CASSYTGDGYTF
DNA: TGTGCCAGCAGCTATACAGGGGATGGCTACACCTTC

length: 16
D: TRBD1
size: .
J: TRBJ2-6
V: TRBV27
CDR3: CASAWTGASGANVLTF
DNA: TGTGCCAGCGCTTGGACAGGGGCCTCTGGGGCCAACGTCCTGACTTTC